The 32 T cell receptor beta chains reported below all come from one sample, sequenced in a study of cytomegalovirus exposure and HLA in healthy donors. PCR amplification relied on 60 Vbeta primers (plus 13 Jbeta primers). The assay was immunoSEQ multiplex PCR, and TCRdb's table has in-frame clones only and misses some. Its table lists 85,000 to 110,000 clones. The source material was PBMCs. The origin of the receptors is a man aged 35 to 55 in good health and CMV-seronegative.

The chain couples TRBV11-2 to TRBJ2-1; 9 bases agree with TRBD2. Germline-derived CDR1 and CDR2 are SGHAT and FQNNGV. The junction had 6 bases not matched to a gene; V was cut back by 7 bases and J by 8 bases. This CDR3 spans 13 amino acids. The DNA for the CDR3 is TGTGCCAGCATGGTAGCGGGGGACGATGAGCAGTTCTTC. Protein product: CASMVAGDDEQFF. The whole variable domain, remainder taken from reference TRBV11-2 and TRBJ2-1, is EAGVAQSPRYKIIEKRQSVAFWCNPISGHATLYWYQQILGQGPKLLIQFQNNGVVDDSQLPKDRFSAERLKGVDSTLKIQPAKLEDSAVYLCASMVAGDDEQFFGPGTRLTVL.

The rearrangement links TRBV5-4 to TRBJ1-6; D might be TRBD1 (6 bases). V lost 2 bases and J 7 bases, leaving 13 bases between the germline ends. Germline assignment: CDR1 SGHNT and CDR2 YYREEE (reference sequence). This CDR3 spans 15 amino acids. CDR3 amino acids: CASSFRGQINSPLHF. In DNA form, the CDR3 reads TGTGCCAGCAGCTTTCGAGGACAGATAAATTCACCCCTCCACTTT.

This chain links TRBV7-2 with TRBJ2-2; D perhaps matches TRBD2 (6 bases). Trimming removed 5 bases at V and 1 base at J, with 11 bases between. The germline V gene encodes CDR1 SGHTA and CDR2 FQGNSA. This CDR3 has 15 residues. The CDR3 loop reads CASSPGTENTGELFF. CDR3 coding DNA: TGTGCCAGCAGCCCCGGGACTGAGAACACCGGGGAGCTGTTTTTT.

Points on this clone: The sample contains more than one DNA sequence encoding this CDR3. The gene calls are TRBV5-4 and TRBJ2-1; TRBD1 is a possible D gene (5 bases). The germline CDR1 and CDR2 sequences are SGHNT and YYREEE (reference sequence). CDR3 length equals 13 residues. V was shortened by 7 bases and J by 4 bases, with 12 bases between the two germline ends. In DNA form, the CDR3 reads TGTGCCAGCCGCCCCGACAGTTACAATGAGCAGTTCTTC. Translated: CASRPDSYNEQFF.

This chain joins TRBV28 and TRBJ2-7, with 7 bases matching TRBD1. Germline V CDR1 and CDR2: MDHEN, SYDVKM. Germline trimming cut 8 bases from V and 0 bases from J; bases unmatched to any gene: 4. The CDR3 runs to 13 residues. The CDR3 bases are TGTGCCAGCGAGACAGGGAGCTCCTACGAGCAGTACTTC. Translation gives CASETGSSYEQYF.

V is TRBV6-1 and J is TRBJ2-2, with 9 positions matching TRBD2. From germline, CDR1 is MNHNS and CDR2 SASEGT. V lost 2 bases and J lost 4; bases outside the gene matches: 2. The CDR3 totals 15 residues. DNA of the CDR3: TGTGCCAGCAGTGAACTGCGGGGGGGCACCGGGGAGCTGTTTTTT. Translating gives CASSELRGGTGELFF.

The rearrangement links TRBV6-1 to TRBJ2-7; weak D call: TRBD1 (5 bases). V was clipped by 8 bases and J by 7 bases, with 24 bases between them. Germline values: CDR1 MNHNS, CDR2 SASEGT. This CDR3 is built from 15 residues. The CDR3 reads CASGPHLGRDGEQYF. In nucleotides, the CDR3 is TGTGCCAGCGGCCCCCACCTGGGCAGGGATGGAGAGCAGTACTTC.

CDR3 region: CASSPSGWAFF. The CDR3 bases are TGTGCCAGCAGCCCGAGTGGTTGGGCTTTCTTT. This rearrangement joins TRBV7-2 to TRBJ1-1; D gene unclear. CDR3 size: 11 residues. Germline CDR1 reads SGHTA; CDR2 reads FQGNSA. The V gene lost 5 bases and the J gene lost 11 bases, with 12 bases spanning the gap. Combining the CDR3 with reference TRBV7-2 and TRBJ1-1 gives the whole variable domain GAGVSQSPSNKVTEKGKDVELRCDPISGHTALYWYRQSLGQGLEFLIYFQGNSAPDKSGLPSDRFSAERTGGSVSTLTIQRTQQEDSAVYLCASSPSGWAFFGQGTRLTVV.

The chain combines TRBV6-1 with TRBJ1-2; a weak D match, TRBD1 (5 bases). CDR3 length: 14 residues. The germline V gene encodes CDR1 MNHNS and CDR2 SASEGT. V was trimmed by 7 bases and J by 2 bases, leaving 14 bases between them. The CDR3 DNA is TGTGCCAGCACGCCGGGACTGCGGAACTATGGCTACACCTTC. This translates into CASTPGLRNYGYTF.

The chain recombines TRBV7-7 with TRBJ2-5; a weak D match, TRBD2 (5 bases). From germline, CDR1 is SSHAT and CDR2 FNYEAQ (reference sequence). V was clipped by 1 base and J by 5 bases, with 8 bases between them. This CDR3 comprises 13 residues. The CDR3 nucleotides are TGTGCCAGCAGCTTAGGGATAGCGGAGACCCAGTACTTC. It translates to CASSLGIAETQYF.

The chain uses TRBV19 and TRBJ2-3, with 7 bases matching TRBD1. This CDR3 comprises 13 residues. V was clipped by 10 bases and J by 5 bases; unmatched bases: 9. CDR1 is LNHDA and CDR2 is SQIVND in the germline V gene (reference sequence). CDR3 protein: CAKDRTSEDTQYF. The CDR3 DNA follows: TGTGCCAAGGACAGGACCTCCGAAGATACGCAGTATTTT.

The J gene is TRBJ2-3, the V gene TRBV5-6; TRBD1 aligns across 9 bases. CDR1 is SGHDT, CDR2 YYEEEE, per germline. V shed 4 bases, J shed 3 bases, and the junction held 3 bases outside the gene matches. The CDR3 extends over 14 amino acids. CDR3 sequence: CASSQQGATDTQYF. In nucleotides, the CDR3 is TGTGCCAGCAGCCAACAGGGGGCAACAGATACGCAGTATTTT.

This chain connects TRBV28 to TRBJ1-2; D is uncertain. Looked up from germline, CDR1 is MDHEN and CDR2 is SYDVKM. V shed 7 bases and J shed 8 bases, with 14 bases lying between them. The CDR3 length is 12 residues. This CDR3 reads CASTLLSGGYTF. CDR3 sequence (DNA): TGTGCCAGCACTCTACTTTCGGGAGGCTACACCTTC.

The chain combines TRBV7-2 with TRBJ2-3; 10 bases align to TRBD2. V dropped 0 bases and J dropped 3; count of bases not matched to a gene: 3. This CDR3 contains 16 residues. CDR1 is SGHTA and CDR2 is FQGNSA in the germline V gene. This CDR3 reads CASSLAAGGGTDTQYF. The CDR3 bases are TGTGCCAGCAGCTTAGCAGCGGGAGGGGGAACAGATACGCAGTATTTT.

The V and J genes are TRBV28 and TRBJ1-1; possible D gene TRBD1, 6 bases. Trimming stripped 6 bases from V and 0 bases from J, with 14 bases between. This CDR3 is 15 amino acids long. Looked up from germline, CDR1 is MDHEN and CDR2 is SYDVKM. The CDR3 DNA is TGTGCCAGCAGCCTCTCAGGGGCGTTGAACACTGAAGCTTTCTTT. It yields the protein CASSLSGALNTEAFF.

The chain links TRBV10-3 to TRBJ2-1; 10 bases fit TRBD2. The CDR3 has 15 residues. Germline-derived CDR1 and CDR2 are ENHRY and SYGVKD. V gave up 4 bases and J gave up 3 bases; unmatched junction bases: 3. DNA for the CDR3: TGTGCCATCAGTGGCCTAGCGGGAGACTACAATGAGCAGTTCTTC. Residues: CAISGLAGDYNEQFF.

CDR3 amino acids: CASSDRVGAYEQYF. In DNA form, the CDR3 reads TGTGCCAGCAGTGACCGGGTAGGTGCCTACGAGCAGTACTTC. The V gene is TRBV2, the J gene TRBJ2-7; D gene unclear. V shed 3 bases and J shed 2 bases, with 11 bases lying between them. CDR1 is SNHLY and CDR2 is FYNNEI in the germline V gene. The length of the CDR3 is 14 residues.

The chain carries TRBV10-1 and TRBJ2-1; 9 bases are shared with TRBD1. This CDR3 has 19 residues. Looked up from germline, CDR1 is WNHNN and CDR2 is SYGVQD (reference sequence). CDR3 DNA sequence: TGCGCTTCTGGCGGGGGCCAACCTACCGGACAGGGGTCCTACAATGAGCAGTTCTTC. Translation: CASGGGQPTGQGSYNEQFF.

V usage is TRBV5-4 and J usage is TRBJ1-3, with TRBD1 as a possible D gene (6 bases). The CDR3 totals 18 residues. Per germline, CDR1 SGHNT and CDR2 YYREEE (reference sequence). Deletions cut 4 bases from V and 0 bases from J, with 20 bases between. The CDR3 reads CASSPGGGRQVSGNTIYF. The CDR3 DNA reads TGTGCCAGCAGCCCGGGAGGGGGTAGACAGGTCTCTGGAAACACCATATATTTT.

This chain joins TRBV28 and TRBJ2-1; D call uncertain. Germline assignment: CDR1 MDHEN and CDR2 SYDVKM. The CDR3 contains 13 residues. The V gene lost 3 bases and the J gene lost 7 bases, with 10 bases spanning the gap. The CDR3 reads CASSLPALNEQFF. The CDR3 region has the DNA TGTGCCAGCAGTTTGCCCGCGTTAAATGAGCAGTTCTTC.

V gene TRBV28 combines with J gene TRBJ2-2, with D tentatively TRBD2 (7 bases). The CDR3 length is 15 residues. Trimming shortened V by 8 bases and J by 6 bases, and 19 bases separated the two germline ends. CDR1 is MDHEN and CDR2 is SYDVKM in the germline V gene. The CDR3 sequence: CASSREGHVSGELFF. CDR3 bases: TGTGCCAGCTCAAGGGAGGGACACGTTTCCGGGGAGCTGTTTTTT.

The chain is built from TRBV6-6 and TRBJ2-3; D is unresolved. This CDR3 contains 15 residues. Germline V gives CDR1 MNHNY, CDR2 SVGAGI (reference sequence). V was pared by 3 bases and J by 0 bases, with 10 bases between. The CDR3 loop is CASSYSPDSTDTQYF. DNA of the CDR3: TGTGCCAGCAGTTATTCGCCAGATAGCACAGATACGCAGTATTTT.

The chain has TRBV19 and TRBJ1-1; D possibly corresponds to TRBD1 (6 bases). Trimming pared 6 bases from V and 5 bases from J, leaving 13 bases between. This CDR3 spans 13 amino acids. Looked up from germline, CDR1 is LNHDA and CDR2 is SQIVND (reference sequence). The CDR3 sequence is CASSPSTGTEAFF. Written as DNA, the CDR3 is TGTGCCAGTAGCCCATCCACAGGGACTGAAGCTTTCTTT. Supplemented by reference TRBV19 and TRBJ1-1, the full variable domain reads DGGITQSPKYLFRKEGQNVTLSCEQNLNHDAMYWYRQDPGQGLRLIYYSQIVNDFQKGDIAEGYSVSREKKESFPLTVTSAQKNPTAFYLCASSPSTGTEAFFGQGTRLTVV.

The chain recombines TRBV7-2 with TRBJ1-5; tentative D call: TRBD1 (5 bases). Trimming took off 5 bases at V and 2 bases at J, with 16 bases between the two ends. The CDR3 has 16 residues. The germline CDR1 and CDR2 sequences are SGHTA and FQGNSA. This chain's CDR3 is CASSPGGGWGNQPQHF. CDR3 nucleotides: TGTGCCAGCAGCCCTGGGGGGGGGTGGGGCAATCAGCCCCAGCATTTT.

CDR3 sequence (DNA): TGTGCCAGTAGTATAGTAGGGGTCGATGAAGCTTTCTTT. Translation gives CASSIVGVDEAFF. The chain joins TRBV19 to TRBJ1-1, with D perhaps TRBD1 (5 bases). This CDR3 spans 13 amino acids. Germline V gives CDR1 LNHDA, CDR2 SQIVND (reference sequence). Trimming left V 1 base short and J 7 bases short, with 10 bases between.

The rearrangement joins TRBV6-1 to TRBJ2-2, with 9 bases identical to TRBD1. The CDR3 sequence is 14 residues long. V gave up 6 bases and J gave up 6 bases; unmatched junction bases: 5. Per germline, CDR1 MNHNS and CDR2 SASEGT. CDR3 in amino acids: CASRGTGFSGELFF. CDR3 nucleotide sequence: TGTGCCAGCAGAGGGACAGGGTTCTCCGGGGAGCTGTTTTTT.

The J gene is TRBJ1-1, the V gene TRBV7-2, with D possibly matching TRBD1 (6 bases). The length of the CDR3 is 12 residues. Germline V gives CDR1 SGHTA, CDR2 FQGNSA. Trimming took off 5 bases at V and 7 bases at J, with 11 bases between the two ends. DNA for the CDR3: TGTGCCAGCAGCCCACAGGGCTTTGAAGCTTTCTTT. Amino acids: CASSPQGFEAFF.

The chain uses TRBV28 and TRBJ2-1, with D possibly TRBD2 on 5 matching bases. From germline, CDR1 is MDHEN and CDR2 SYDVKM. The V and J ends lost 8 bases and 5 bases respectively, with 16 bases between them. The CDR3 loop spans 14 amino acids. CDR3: CASGSMSGHNEQFF. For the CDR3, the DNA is TGTGCCAGCGGCTCAATGAGCGGCCACAATGAGCAGTTCTTC. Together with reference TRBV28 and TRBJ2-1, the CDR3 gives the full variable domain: DVKVTQSSRYLVKRTGEKVFLECVQDMDHENMFWYRQDPGLGLRLIYFSYDVKMKEKGDIPEGYSVSREKKERFSLILESASTNQTSMYLCASGSMSGHNEQFFGPGTRLTVL.

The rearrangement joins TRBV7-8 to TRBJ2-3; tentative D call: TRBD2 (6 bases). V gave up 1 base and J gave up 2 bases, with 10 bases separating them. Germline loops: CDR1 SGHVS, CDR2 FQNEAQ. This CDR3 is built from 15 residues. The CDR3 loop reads CASSLEGGNTDTQYF. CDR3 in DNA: TGTGCCAGCAGCTTAGAGGGCGGGAACACAGATACGCAGTATTTT.

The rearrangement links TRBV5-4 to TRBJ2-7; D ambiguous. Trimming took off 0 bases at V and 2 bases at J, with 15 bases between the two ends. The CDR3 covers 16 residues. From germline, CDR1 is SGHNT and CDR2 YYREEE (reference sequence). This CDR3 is CASSLDKASSPYEQYF. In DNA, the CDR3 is TGTGCCAGCAGCTTGGATAAAGCGTCTTCCCCCTACGAGCAGTACTTC.

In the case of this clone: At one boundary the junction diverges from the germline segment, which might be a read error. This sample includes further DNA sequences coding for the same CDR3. The CDR3 nucleotides are TGTGCCAGCAGAGAAGGGACAGGGGGGGGCTATGGCTACACCTTC. It translates to CASREGTGGGYGYTF. The J gene is TRBJ1-2, the V gene TRBV6-1, with 11 bases that match TRBD1. The CDR3 is made up of 15 amino acids. Per germline, CDR1 MNHNS and CDR2 SASEGT.

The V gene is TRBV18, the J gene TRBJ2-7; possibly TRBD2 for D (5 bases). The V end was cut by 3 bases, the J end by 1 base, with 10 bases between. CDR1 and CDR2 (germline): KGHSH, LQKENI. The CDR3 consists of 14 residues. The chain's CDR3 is CASSPLRGSYEQYF. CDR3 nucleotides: TGTGCCAGCTCACCCCTTCGAGGGTCCTACGAGCAGTACTTC.